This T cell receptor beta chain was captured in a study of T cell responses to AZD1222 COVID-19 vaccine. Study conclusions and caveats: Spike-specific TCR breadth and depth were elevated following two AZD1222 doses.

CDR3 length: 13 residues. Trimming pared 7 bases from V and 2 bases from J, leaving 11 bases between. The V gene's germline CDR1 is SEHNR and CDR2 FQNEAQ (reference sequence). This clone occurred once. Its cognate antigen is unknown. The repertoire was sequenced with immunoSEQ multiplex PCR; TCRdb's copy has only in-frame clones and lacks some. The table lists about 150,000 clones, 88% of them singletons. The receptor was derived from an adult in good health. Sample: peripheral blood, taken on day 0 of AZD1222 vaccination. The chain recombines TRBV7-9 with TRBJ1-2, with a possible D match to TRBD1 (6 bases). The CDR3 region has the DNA TGTGCCAGCATCCAAACAGGGAACTATGGCTACACCTTC. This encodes CASIQTGNYGYTF.